This is a list of T cell receptor beta chains from one sample in a study of blood T cells in healthy people across ages. TCRdb redid the calling of the 5' RACE reads with MiXCR, one entry per CDR3 protein. The sample holds 580,000 or so distinct CDR3 sequences, around 48% seen once. Sequenced input: blood. These receptors came from a man older than 75 in good health. Both conserved end residues are part of each CDR3. Each record gives: D gene, J gene, clone size, V gene, CDR3 protein, CDR3 DNA. A D gene is named only where the DNA matches it firmly. Some rows have no size entry. The others give once, few or many, or a class for an expanded clone.

d_call: .; j_call: TRBJ1-5; clone_size: .; v_call: TRBV7-9; cdr3_aa: CASSLGTRVNQPQHF; cdr3_nt: TGTGCCAGCAGCTTAGGGACCAGGGTCAATCAGCCCCAGCATTTT
d_call: .; j_call: TRBJ2-1; clone_size: .; v_call: TRBV9; cdr3_aa: CASSVRGIGNEQFF; cdr3_nt: TGTGCCAGCAGCGTCAGAGGAATTGGCAATGAGCAGTTCTTC
d_call: TRBD1; j_call: TRBJ1-2; clone_size: few; v_call: TRBV7-9; cdr3_aa: CASSSTPGGGYGYTF; cdr3_nt: TGTGCCAGCAGCTCCACCCCAGGGGGCGGCTATGGCTACACCTTC
d_call: TRBD1; j_call: TRBJ1-1; clone_size: .; v_call: TRBV20-1; cdr3_aa: CSAPDRDRIGMNTEAFF; cdr3_nt: TGCAGTGCTCCGGACCGGGACAGGATCGGTATGAACACTGAAGCTTTCTTT
d_call: .; j_call: TRBJ2-7; clone_size: .; v_call: TRBV15; cdr3_aa: CATSRESQGYEQYF; cdr3_nt: TGTGCCACCAGCAGAGAGAGCCAGGGTTACGAGCAGTACTTC
d_call: .; j_call: TRBJ2-5; clone_size: .; v_call: TRBV28; cdr3_aa: CASSLTASRGETQYF; cdr3_nt: TGTGCCAGCAGTTTGACAGCCTCGAGAGGGGAGACCCAGTACTTC
d_call: .; j_call: TRBJ2-3; clone_size: .; v_call: TRBV10-1; cdr3_aa: CASSELGTRRTDTQYF; cdr3_nt: TGCGCCAGCAGTGAGCTGGGAACACGGCGCACAGATACGCAGTATTTT
d_call: TRBD1; j_call: TRBJ2-3; clone_size: .; v_call: TRBV11-2; cdr3_aa: CASSLDRGQDTQYF; cdr3_nt: TGTGCCAGCAGCTTGGACAGGGGGCAAGATACGCAGTATTTT
d_call: .; j_call: TRBJ2-1; clone_size: few; v_call: TRBV7-2; cdr3_aa: CASSPQPPTPTGYNEQFF; cdr3_nt: TGTGCCAGCAGCCCCCAACCGCCTACTCCGACCGGCTACAATGAGCAGTTCTTC
d_call: TRBD2; j_call: TRBJ2-1; clone_size: .; v_call: TRBV11-3; cdr3_aa: CASSLTTSGRANEQFF; cdr3_nt: TGTGCCAGCAGCTTGACAACTAGCGGGAGGGCCAATGAGCAGTTCTTC
d_call: .; j_call: TRBJ2-7; clone_size: many; v_call: TRBV27; cdr3_aa: CASRKTGTFYEQYF; cdr3_nt: TGTGCCAGCCGAAAAACCGGGACCTTCTACGAGCAGTACTTC
d_call: TRBD2; j_call: TRBJ2-2; clone_size: once; v_call: TRBV29-1; cdr3_aa: CSVTAGGGTGELFF; cdr3_nt: TGCAGCGTTACGGCGGGAGGAGGGACCGGGGAGCTGTTTTTT
d_call: .; j_call: TRBJ2-5; clone_size: .; v_call: TRBV27; cdr3_aa: CASSSDHNEQYF; cdr3_nt: TGTGCCAGCAGTTCGGACCACAATGAGCAGTACTTC
d_call: TRBD2; j_call: TRBJ2-5; clone_size: once; v_call: TRBV7-2; cdr3_aa: CAGSRVAGQETQYF; cdr3_nt: TGTGCCGGCAGCCGGGTAGCGGGCCAAGAGACCCAGTACTTC
d_call: .; j_call: TRBJ2-5; clone_size: .; v_call: TRBV12-3/TRBV12-4; cdr3_aa: CASSLPQAGISETQYF; cdr3_nt: TGTGCCAGCAGTTTACCCCAGGCGGGGATCTCAGAGACCCAGTACTTC
d_call: TRBD2; j_call: TRBJ2-7; clone_size: few; v_call: TRBV5-1; cdr3_aa: CASSLARPSRGEMAYEQYF; cdr3_nt: TGCGCCAGCAGCTTGGCTCGGCCGAGTCGGGGGGAGATGGCCTACGAGCAGTACTTC
d_call: TRBD2; j_call: TRBJ2-1; clone_size: .; v_call: TRBV4-3; cdr3_aa: CASSQDTTSGSYREQFF; cdr3_nt: TGCGCCAGCAGCCAAGATACCACTAGCGGGAGTTATCGTGAGCAGTTCTTC
d_call: .; j_call: TRBJ2-1; clone_size: few; v_call: TRBV9; cdr3_aa: CASSADPSSYNEQFF; cdr3_nt: TGTGCCAGCAGCGCGGACCCGAGCTCCTACAATGAGCAGTTCTTC
d_call: .; j_call: TRBJ1-1; clone_size: .; v_call: TRBV20-1; cdr3_aa: CSARVGRGAFF; cdr3_nt: TGCAGTGCTAGAGTAGGACGGGGGGCTTTCTTT
d_call: .; j_call: TRBJ1-1; clone_size: .; v_call: TRBV6-5; cdr3_aa: CASSLLGGGTEAFF; cdr3_nt: TGTGCCAGCAGTTTATTGGGAGGGGGCACTGAAGCTTTCTTT
d_call: .; j_call: TRBJ2-5; clone_size: .; v_call: TRBV29-1; cdr3_aa: CSVEQGGSRNEQYF; cdr3_nt: TGCAGCGTGGAACAGGGGGGGTCTCGCAATGAGCAGTACTTC
d_call: .; j_call: TRBJ1-1; clone_size: .; v_call: TRBV5-1; cdr3_aa: CASSPGGRVNTEAFF; cdr3_nt: TGCGCCAGCAGTCCCGGGGGGCGGGTGAACACTGAAGCTTTCTTT
d_call: .; j_call: TRBJ2-7; clone_size: .; v_call: TRBV27; cdr3_aa: CASSLTDKGSYEQYF; cdr3_nt: TGTGCCAGCAGTTTGACGGACAAGGGCTCCTACGAGCAGTACTTC
d_call: .; j_call: TRBJ2-5; clone_size: .; v_call: TRBV7-8; cdr3_aa: CASSLALTEQETQYF; cdr3_nt: TGTGCCAGCAGCTTAGCCCTTACAGAACAAGAGACCCAGTACTTC
d_call: TRBD1; j_call: TRBJ2-3; clone_size: .; v_call: TRBV20-1; cdr3_aa: CSASPRGRIILTDTQYF; cdr3_nt: TGCAGTGCTAGTCCCAGGGGGCGCATCATCCTGACAGATACGCAGTATTTT
d_call: TRBD1; j_call: TRBJ1-6; clone_size: few; v_call: TRBV6-6; cdr3_aa: CASSFDRTGLGHSPLHF; cdr3_nt: TGTGCCAGCAGTTTCGACCGGACAGGATTGGGGCATTCACCCCTCCACTTT
d_call: TRBD2; j_call: TRBJ2-1; clone_size: .; v_call: TRBV6-2/TRBV6-3; cdr3_aa: CASRGLAGISYNEQFF; cdr3_nt: TGTGCCAGCAGAGGGCTAGCGGGGATTTCCTACAATGAGCAGTTCTTC
d_call: TRBD1; j_call: TRBJ1-2; clone_size: .; v_call: TRBV3-1; cdr3_aa: CASNQGGQGRSGYTF; cdr3_nt: TGTGCCAGCAACCAAGGGGGACAGGGTCGTTCGGGCTACACCTTC
d_call: .; j_call: TRBJ2-7; clone_size: many; v_call: TRBV6-5; cdr3_aa: CASSYPTGEQYF; cdr3_nt: TGTGCCAGCAGTTACCCAACGGGAGAGCAGTACTTC
d_call: .; j_call: TRBJ2-7; clone_size: .; v_call: TRBV6-5; cdr3_aa: CASSPATDSSYEQYF; cdr3_nt: TGTGCCAGCAGTCCTGCGACTGACAGCTCCTACGAGCAGTACTTC
d_call: .; j_call: TRBJ2-1; clone_size: many; v_call: TRBV6-5; cdr3_aa: CASRKDVYSYDEQFF; cdr3_nt: TGTGCCAGCCGGAAAGACGTCTACTCCTACGATGAGCAGTTCTTC
d_call: .; j_call: TRBJ1-4; clone_size: .; v_call: TRBV7-9; cdr3_aa: CASSLEARDGKLFF; cdr3_nt: TGTGCCAGCAGCTTAGAAGCCAGGGATGGAAAACTGTTTTTT
d_call: .; j_call: TRBJ2-5; clone_size: few; v_call: TRBV3-1; cdr3_aa: CASSPHLEETQYF; cdr3_nt: TGTGCCAGCAGCCCTCATCTGGAAGAGACCCAGTACTTC
d_call: TRBD2; j_call: TRBJ2-1; clone_size: .; v_call: TRBV2; cdr3_aa: CASRPGLADYNEQFF; cdr3_nt: TGTGCCAGCAGGCCGGGACTAGCGGATTACAATGAGCAGTTCTTC
d_call: TRBD1; j_call: TRBJ2-3; clone_size: .; v_call: TRBV7-3; cdr3_aa: CASSLHRGRPTDTQYF; cdr3_nt: TGTGCCAGCAGCCTCCACAGGGGGCGACCAACAGATACGCAGTATTTT